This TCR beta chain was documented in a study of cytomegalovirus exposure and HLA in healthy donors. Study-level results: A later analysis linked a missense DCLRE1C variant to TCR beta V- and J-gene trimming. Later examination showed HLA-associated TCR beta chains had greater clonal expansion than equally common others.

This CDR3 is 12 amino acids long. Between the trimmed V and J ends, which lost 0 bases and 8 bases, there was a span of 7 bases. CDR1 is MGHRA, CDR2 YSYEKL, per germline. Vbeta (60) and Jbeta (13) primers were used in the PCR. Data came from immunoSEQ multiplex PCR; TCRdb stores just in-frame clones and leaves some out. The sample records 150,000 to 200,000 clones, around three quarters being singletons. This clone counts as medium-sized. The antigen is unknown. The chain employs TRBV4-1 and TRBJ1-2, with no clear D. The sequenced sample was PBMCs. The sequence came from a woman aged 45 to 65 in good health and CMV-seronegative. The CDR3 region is CASSQDHEGYTF. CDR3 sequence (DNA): TGCGCCAGCAGCCAAGATCACGAGGGCTACACCTTC.